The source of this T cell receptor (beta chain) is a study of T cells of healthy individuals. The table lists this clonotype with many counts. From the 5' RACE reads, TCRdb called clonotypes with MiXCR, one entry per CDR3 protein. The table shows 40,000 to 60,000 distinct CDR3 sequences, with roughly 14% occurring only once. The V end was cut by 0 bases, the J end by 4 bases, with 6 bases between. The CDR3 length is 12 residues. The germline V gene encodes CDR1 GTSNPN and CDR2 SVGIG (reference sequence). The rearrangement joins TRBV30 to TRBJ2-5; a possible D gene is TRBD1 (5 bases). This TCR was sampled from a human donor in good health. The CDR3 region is CAWSVGVETQYF. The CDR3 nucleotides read TGTGCCTGGAGTGTAGGGGTAGAGACCCAGTACTTC.